This T cell receptor (beta chain) was identified in a study of T-cell reconstitution after alpha-beta-depleted transplantation in children. Study observations and caveats: Alpha-beta T cells present about two months after transplant were reported to originate from several hundred expanded graft clones. T-cell numbers and diversity, one year after transplant, stemmed largely from T cells that were newly produced. The study traced high day-60 TCRbeta diversity in some patients to surviving recipient T cells and thymic progenitors.

V trimming: 4 bases; J trimming: 4 bases; junction bases outside the gene matches: 0. This CDR3 is built from 12 residues. The germline V gene encodes CDR1 SQVTM and CDR2 ANQGSEA. Preparation of the TCRbeta library was carried out with unique molecular identifiers. Each CDR3 protein is one row after TCRdb ran MiXCR on the PCR reads. The data hold 450,000 to 600,000 distinct CDR3 sequences, with approximately 13% observed a single time. Of note for this clonotype: The antigen is unknown.

The rearrangement links TRBV29-1 to TRBJ2-3, with 9 nucleotides matching TRBD1. Specimen: PBMCs, mostly from graft donor cells, collected 360 days after TCRalphabeta/CD19-depleted stem cell transplant. This clonotype was obtained from a male patient younger than 18 who had a stem cell transplant for acute myeloid leukemia, so the T cells may come from the graft donor. This CDR3 is CSVGQGADTQYF. CDR3 in DNA: TGCAGCGTTGGACAGGGGGCAGATACGCAGTATTTT.